A selection of T cell receptor beta chains follows, all from one sample in a study of cytomegalovirus exposure and HLA in healthy donors. The method was immunoSEQ multiplex PCR; TCRdb's version includes in-frame clones alone and lacks a portion of them. Found here are some 250,000 clones, roughly 90% of them singletons; the top ten hold around 0.34%. The sample taken for sequencing was PBMCs. The receptors derive from a woman younger than 35 in good health and CMV-seronegative. The CDR3 runs from the conserved cysteine through the conserved F or W. D genes are given only for firm matches. Clone size is shown for a subset of rows, as once, few, many or a class of expanded clone.

>-|TRBJ2-7|TRBV11-2|-
TGTGCCAGCAGCAACGGGAGATACTACGAGCAGTACTTC
CASSNGRYYEQYF
>-|TRBJ1-1|TRBV19|-
TGTGCCAGTAGCCCACGGGGAAACACTGAAGCTTTCTTT
CASSPRGNTEAFF
>-|TRBJ2-6|TRBV6-6|-
TGTGCCAGCACCCAGTACTCTGGGGCCAACGTCCTGACTTTC
CASTQYSGANVLTF
>-|TRBJ1-1|TRBV10-3|-
TGTGCCATCAGGGGGGGAACTGAAGCTTTCTTT
CAIRGGTEAFF
>-|TRBJ2-5|TRBV15|-
TGTGCCACCAGCAGACCTGGGACTTCGGGGGAGACCCAGTACTTC
CATSRPGTSGETQYF
>-|TRBJ1-2|TRBV19|TRBD1
TGTGCCAGTAGTGAACGAGACAGGGTTAACTATGGCTACACCTTC
CASSERDRVNYGYTF
>few|TRBJ1-2|TRBV9|-
TGTGCCAGCACCTCAGGGGTGGCGGGCTACACCTTC
CASTSGVAGYTF
>once|TRBJ2-1|TRBV4-1|-
TGCGCCAGCAGCCAAGATCTGAGGGACAATGAGCAGTTCTTC
CASSQDLRDNEQFF
>-|TRBJ2-5|TRBV6-1|-
TGTGCCAGCAGTGAATTCAGGGGCCACTACCAAGAGACCCAGTACTTC
CASSEFRGHYQETQYF
>-|TRBJ1-5|TRBV27|-
TGTGCCAGCAGTTTGACTGCGGGGGCCGCCTATAGCAATCAGCCCCAGCATTTT
CASSLTAGAAYSNQPQHF
>once|TRBJ1-2|TRBV6-5|-
TGTGCCAGCAGTTACCTCTACCCACAGGGTGGCTATGGCTACACCTTC
CASSYLYPQGGYGYTF
>-|TRBJ1-1|TRBV29-1|-
TGCAGCGTTTATCCTTTTAGTAACACTGAAGCTTTCTTT
CSVYPFSNTEAFF
>-|TRBJ1-5|TRBV2|TRBD1
TGTGCCAGCAGTTATTGGACAGGGAGGGGGCAGCCCCAGCATTTT
CASSYWTGRGQPQHF
>-|TRBJ2-1|TRBV7-8|-
TGTGCCAGCAGAGACGTGGGGGGACTCAGGAGGGTCAATGAGCAGTTCTTC
CASRDVGGLRRVNEQFF
>-|TRBJ2-2|TRBV27|TRBD2
TGTGCCAGCAGTTTCTCCGGACTAGCGGGGGGCACCGGGGAGCTGTTTTTT
CASSFSGLAGGTGELFF
>-|TRBJ2-7|TRBV11-2|-
TGTGCCAGCAGCTTTGAGCAGGGAATCGCCTACGAGCAGTACTTC
CASSFEQGIAYEQYF
>-|TRBJ1-4|TRBV27|-
TGTGCCAGCAGTCCCTACGAGGGCTTTCGTGAAAAACTGTTTTTT
CASSPYEGFREKLFF
>once|TRBJ1-3|TRBV15|TRBD1
TGTGCCACCAGCAGAGATCTGGTGGCAGGGGGGTCGGGAAACACCATATATTTT
CATSRDLVAGGSGNTIYF
>-|TRBJ1-1|TRBV13|TRBD1
TGTGCCAGCAGCTTATCGGGACAGGGGGCGTTTGACACTGAAGCTTTCTTT
CASSLSGQGAFDTEAFF
>-|TRBJ2-5|TRBV7-9|TRBD2
TGTGCCAGCAGCTTAGCTAGCGGGGGTGACGAGACCCAGTACTTC
CASSLASGGDETQYF
>-|TRBJ1-2|TRBV20-1|-
TGCAGTGCTAGATCAAGCCATGGCTACACCTTC
CSARSSHGYTF
>-|TRBJ2-5|TRBV9|TRBD2
TGTGCCAGCAGCGTAGTGGCGGGGGGTCGAGAGACCCAGTACTTC
CASSVVAGGRETQYF
>-|TRBJ2-3|TRBV7-9|TRBD2
TGTGCCAGCAGCTTAGCGACTAGCGGGGGGCCTACCGATACGCAGTATTTT
CASSLATSGGPTDTQYF
>-|TRBJ2-7|TRBV19|TRBD1
TGTGCCAGTAGTATGGGACAGGGAGGTAACGAGCAGTACTTC
CASSMGQGGNEQYF
>-|TRBJ1-3|TRBV11-2|-
TGTGCCAGCAGCTCCGTAAACACCATATATTTT
CASSSVNTIYF
>-|TRBJ2-2|TRBV2|TRBD1
TGTGCCAGCAGCGGACAGGGGAACACCGGGGAGCTGTTTTTT
CASSGQGNTGELFF
>-|TRBJ2-3|TRBV29-1|TRBD2
TGCAGCGTTAGCGGGGGCACAGATACGCAGTATTTT
CSVSGGTDTQYF
>-|TRBJ1-1|TRBV5-1|-
TGCGCCAGCAGCTTGTTGCGCATGAACACTGAAGCTTTCTTT
CASSLLRMNTEAFF
>-|TRBJ2-7|TRBV18|TRBD1
TGTGCCAGCTCACCAACAGGGGCGTACGAGCAGTACTTC
CASSPTGAYEQYF
>-|TRBJ2-1|TRBV29-1|-
TGCAGCGTTGATCGAGGGTTGGATGAGCAGTTCTTC
CSVDRGLDEQFF
>once|TRBJ1-5|TRBV10-3|-
TGTGCCATCAGTCGGGGGGGTATAGGTCAGCCCCAGCATTTT
CAISRGGIGQPQHF
>-|TRBJ2-3|TRBV15|-
TGTGCCACCAGCGGCTTTGGGCACCTCACAGATACGCAGTATTTT
CATSGFGHLTDTQYF
>-|TRBJ2-1|TRBV5-4|TRBD2
TGTGCCAGCAGCTTGTCAGCGGGGGCCTACAATGAGCAGTTCTTC
CASSLSAGAYNEQFF
>once|TRBJ2-3|TRBV5-6|-
TGTGCCAGCAGCTTGAATGAGAAGGGGCGGCGAAATACGCAGTATTTT
CASSLNEKGRRNTQYF
>-|TRBJ2-2|TRBV2|-
TGTGCCAGCAGTGAAAGGGGGGGCGACACCGGGGAGCTGTTTTTT
CASSERGGDTGELFF
>-|TRBJ1-4|TRBV7-2|-
TGTGCCAGCAGCTTAGACCCGGGTGAAAAACTGTTTTTT
CASSLDPGEKLFF
>-|TRBJ1-2|TRBV6-1|-
TGTGCCAGCAGCCCTACAGGAAGGACTGGCTACACCTTC
CASSPTGRTGYTF
>few|TRBJ1-1|TRBV14|TRBD1
TGTGCCAGCAGACAAGACAGGGGTACTGAAGCTTTCTTT
CASRQDRGTEAFF
>-|TRBJ2-1|TRBV5-1|TRBD2
TGCGCCAGCAGCTTGGAAGGACTAGCGCCCTACAATGAGCAGTTCTTC
CASSLEGLAPYNEQFF
>-|TRBJ1-5|TRBV27|-
TGTGCCAGCAGGCCTTTTGTGGGAGGCCAGCCCCAGCATTTT
CASRPFVGGQPQHF
>once|TRBJ1-4|TRBV4-1|-
TGCGCCAGCAGCCAATTCGAAGACAGGAATGAAAAACTGTTTTTT
CASSQFEDRNEKLFF